These T cell receptor beta chains were read from a single sample in a study of CD8+ T cells in alopecia areata. Using immunoSEQ multiplex PCR, the repertoire was profiled, and TCRdb retains in-frame clones only, with some absent. The top ten clones hold 0.46% of a sample with roughly 120,000 clones, more than 45% of them seen once. The source was CD4+ T cells sorted from blood, collected at week 4, from a patient treated with tofacitinib. These receptors all come from a human donor with alopecia areata. CDR3s include the opening cysteine and the closing phenylalanine or tryptophan. A D gene is named only where the DNA matches it firmly. Part of the rows lack a size; the others show once, few, many or a class for expanded clones.

>few|TRBJ2-5|TRBV18|NA
CASSPPSGFETQYF
TGTGCCAGCTCACCACCGTCGGGGTTCGAGACCCAGTACTTC
>NA|TRBJ1-5|TRBV30|NA
CAWTVQGGGQPQHF
TGTGCCTGGACCGTACAGGGAGGAGGTCAGCCCCAGCATTTT
>NA|TRBJ1-2|TRBV4-1|NA
CASSQIGSTNYGYTF
TGCGCCAGCAGCCAAATCGGGTCGACTAACTATGGCTACACCTTC
>NA|TRBJ2-3|TRBV29-1|TRBD2
CSVGSWGTSGSTDTQYF
TGCAGCGTGGGGTCATGGGGGACTAGCGGGAGCACAGATACGCAGTATTTT
>NA|TRBJ2-7|TRBV11-2|NA
CASSLAAGFDHEQYF
TGTGCCAGCAGCTTAGCGGCGGGTTTTGATCACGAGCAGTACTTC
>few|TRBJ2-3|TRBV29-1|NA
CSAAGGITDTQYF
TGCAGCGCTGCTGGGGGGATCACAGATACGCAGTATTTT
>NA|TRBJ2-7|TRBV11-2|TRBD1
CASSPPGTGTYEQYF
TGTGCCAGCAGCCCGCCCGGGACAGGGACCTACGAGCAGTACTTC
>NA|TRBJ2-5|TRBV2|NA
CASGTVETQYF
TGTGCCAGCGGGACTGTGGAGACCCAGTACTTC
>few|TRBJ1-6|TRBV18|NA
CASSPTTSSSPLHF
TGTGCCAGCTCCCCCACAACTTCGAGTTCACCCCTCCACTTT
>NA|TRBJ2-7|TRBV5-1|TRBD2
CASSLGLASSYEQYF
TGCGCCAGCAGCTTGGGACTAGCCAGCTCCTACGAGCAGTACTTC
>NA|TRBJ2-1|TRBV4-1|TRBD1
CASSQGTGTGYNEQFF
TGCGCCAGCAGCCAGGGTACCGGGACAGGTTACAATGAGCAGTTCTTC
>NA|TRBJ2-7|TRBV28|TRBD2
CASSSSGGIWQYF
TGTGCCAGCAGTTCGTCGGGAGGGATATGGCAGTACTTC
>NA|TRBJ2-2|TRBV29-1|NA
CSVALSGELFF
TGCAGCGTTGCTTTGTCCGGGGAGCTGTTTTTT
>NA|TRBJ2-3|TRBV5-6|TRBD2
CASSLEGGAGDTQYF
TGTGCCAGCAGCTTGGAGGGAGGGGCTGGAGATACGCAGTATTTT
>once|TRBJ2-3|TRBV9|TRBD1
CASSWDSSTDTQYF
TGTGCCAGCAGTTGGGACAGTTCCACAGATACGCAGTATTTT
>few|TRBJ2-7|TRBV4-1|NA
CASSHRDLQGLYEQYF
TGCGCCAGCAGCCACCGAGATTTACAGGGACTCTACGAGCAGTACTTC
>NA|TRBJ2-1|TRBV6-5|NA
CASSTGPGSYNEQFF
TGTGCCAGCAGCACCGGGCCGGGCTCCTACAATGAGCAGTTCTTC
>NA|TRBJ2-1|TRBV5-1|TRBD2
CASSLGLATINEQFF
TGCGCCAGCAGCTTGGGACTAGCGACCATCAATGAGCAGTTCTTC
>NA|TRBJ2-7|TRBV30|NA
CAWNRQGPYEQYF
TGTGCCTGGAACAGGCAGGGGCCCTACGAGCAGTACTTC
>few|TRBJ1-5|TRBV10-3|NA
CAISGDERQPQHF
TGTGCCATCAGTGGTGACGAGCGGCAGCCCCAGCATTTT
>few|TRBJ2-5|TRBV2|NA
CASSEGGRETQYF
TGTGCCAGCAGCGAGGGGGGACGAGAGACCCAGTACTTC
>few|TRBJ2-6|TRBV5-1|NA
CASSLSPLTSGANVLTF
TGCGCCAGCAGCTTGTCGCCGCTGACCTCTGGGGCCAACGTCCTGACTTTC
>few|TRBJ1-2|TRBV29-1|NA
CSAMTDNYGYTF
TGCAGCGCCATGACTGATAACTATGGCTACACCTTC